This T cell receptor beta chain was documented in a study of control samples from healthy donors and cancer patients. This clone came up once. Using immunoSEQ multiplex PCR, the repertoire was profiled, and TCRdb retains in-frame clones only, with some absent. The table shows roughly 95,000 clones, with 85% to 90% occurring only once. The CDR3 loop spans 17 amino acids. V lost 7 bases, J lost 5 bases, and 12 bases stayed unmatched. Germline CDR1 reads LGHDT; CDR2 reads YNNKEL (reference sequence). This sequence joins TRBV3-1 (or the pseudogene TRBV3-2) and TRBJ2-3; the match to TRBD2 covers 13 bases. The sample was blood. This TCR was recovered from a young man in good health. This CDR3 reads CASTPVLAGGPGDTQYF. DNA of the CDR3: TGTGCCAGCACACCCGTACTAGCGGGAGGGCCGGGAGATACGCAGTATTTT.